Presented here are 19 T cell receptor beta chains from one specimen sequenced in a study of OX40 agonist ivuxolimab in advanced cancers. Clones were read by immunoSEQ multiplex PCR, and TCRdb kept only the in-frame ones, dropping some. The sample yields about 110,000 clones, 75% to 95% seen once. This material consisted of CD4+ or CD8+ T cells sorted from blood, taken in a trial of the OX40 agonist ivuxolimab. These receptors originate from an adult with an advanced solid tumor such as melanoma, head and neck, liver or kidney cancer.

This chain connects TRBV5-5 to TRBJ1-1, with D perhaps TRBD1 (6 bases). The ends were cut back, 5 bases at V and 12 bases at J, with 23 bases in the middle. The CDR3 is 14 amino acids. The germline CDR1 and CDR2 sequences are SGHKS and YYEKEE (reference sequence). The DNA of the CDR3 is TGTGCCAGCAGTTCCGGACAGCTCTCGACAAGAACTTTCTTT. Protein sequence: CASSSGQLSTRTFF.

V gene TRBV6-5 combines with J gene TRBJ1-3; D unresolved. V lost 5 bases and J 0 bases, leaving 11 bases between the germline ends. CDR3 size: 15 residues. From germline, CDR1 is MNHEY and CDR2 SVGAGI. CDR3 amino acids: CASSAGATSGNTIYF. The CDR3, as DNA: TGTGCCAGCAGTGCGGGAGCGACCTCTGGAAACACCATATATTTT.

The gene calls are TRBV18 and TRBJ1-1; D unresolved. Germline V CDR1 and CDR2: KGHSH, LQKENI. The CDR3 is 13 amino acids. Trimming left V 2 bases short and J 1 base short, with 5 bases between. Here the CDR3 reads CASSPDTNTEAFF. CDR3 sequence (DNA): TGTGCCAGCTCACCAGACACGAACACTGAAGCTTTCTTT.

This clone came up a few times. V is TRBV30 and J is TRBJ1-2, with D unresolved. This CDR3 comprises 14 residues. Trimming took off 0 bases at V and 2 bases at J, with 10 bases between the two ends. The germline V gene has CDR1 GTSNPN and CDR2 SVGIG (reference sequence). CDR3 sequence (DNA): TGTGCCTGGAGTGTACTTACCGGAAACTATGGCTACACCTTC. The encoded protein is CAWSVLTGNYGYTF.

The chain links TRBV7-6 to TRBJ2-7; no definite D call. Per the germline V gene, CDR1 is SGHVS and CDR2 is FNYEAQ. Trimming cost V 1 base and J 3 bases, with 10 bases left between them. The CDR3 runs to 14 residues. The CDR3 bases are TGTGCCAGCAGCTTAGTAGGGCCCATCTACGAGCAGTACTTC. Its protein is CASSLVGPIYEQYF.

The gene calls are TRBV25-1 and TRBJ2-6, with unresolved D. The CDR3 loop spans 13 amino acids. Per germline, CDR1 MGHDK and CDR2 SYGVNS. The V and J ends lost 8 bases and 4 bases respectively, with 9 bases between them. CDR3 coding DNA: TGTGCCAGCCCATCAACCGGGGCCAACGTCCTGACTTTC. It translates to CASPSTGANVLTF. Combining the CDR3 with reference TRBV25-1 and TRBJ2-6 gives the whole variable domain EADIYQTPRYLVIGTGKKITLECSQTMGHDKMYWYQQDPGMELHLIHYSYGVNSTEKGDLSSESTVSRIRTEHFPLTLESARPSHTSQYLCASPSTGANVLTFGAGSRLTVL.

In this sample, this clone turned up once. This sequence joins TRBV7-8 and TRBJ2-7; D is undetermined. There are 13 residues in the CDR3. Between the trimmed V and J ends, which lost 1 base and 3 bases, there was a span of 7 bases. The germline V gene encodes CDR1 SGHVS and CDR2 FQNEAQ. This CDR3 is CASSLGGNYEQYF. The CDR3 nucleotides read TGTGCCAGCAGCTTAGGAGGAAACTACGAGCAGTACTTC. Using reference TRBV7-8 and TRBJ2-7 for the parts outside the CDR3, the full variable domain is GAGVSQSPRYKVAKRGQDVALRCDPISGHVSLFWYQQALGQGPEFLTYFQNEAQLDKSGLPSDRFFAERPEGSVSTLKIQRTQQEDSAVYLCASSLGGNYEQYFGPGTRLTVT.

The chain joins TRBV6-5 to TRBJ1-3; D gene unclear. V dropped 0 bases and J dropped 0 bases, with 6 bases sitting between them. Germline V gene sequence: CDR1 MNHEY, CDR2 SVGAGI. The CDR3 spans 15 residues. The CDR3, as DNA: TGTGCCAGCAGTTACTCGGGGTTCTCTGGAAACACCATATATTTT. It is translated as CASSYSGFSGNTIYF.

This chain uses TRBV9 with TRBJ2-1, with D perhaps TRBD1 (6 bases). V was trimmed by 0 bases and J by 0 bases, leaving 13 bases between them. The germline CDR1 and CDR2 sequences are SGDLS and YYNGEE. This CDR3 region has 17 residues. This chain's CDR3 is CASSVASTGSSYNEQFF. The CDR3 DNA is TGTGCCAGCAGCGTAGCGTCCACAGGGAGCTCCTACAATGAGCAGTTCTTC. Based on the CDR3 plus reference TRBV9 and TRBJ2-1, the full variable domain is DSGVTQTPKHLITATGQRVTLRCSPRSGDLSVYWYQQSLDQGLQFLIQYYNGEERAKGNILERFSAQQFPDLHSELNLSSLELGDSALYFCASSVASTGSSYNEQFFGPGTRLTVL.

J is TRBJ1-3 and V is TRBV10-3, with a weak D call TRBD1 (5 bases). Per germline, CDR1 ENHRY and CDR2 SYGVKD. Trimming left V 10 bases short and J 3 bases short, with 10 bases between. The CDR3 consists of 12 residues. The CDR3 reads CATQGSGNTIYF. The CDR3 coding sequence is TGTGCCACGCAGGGAAGTGGAAACACCATATATTTT.

In nucleotides, the CDR3 is TGTGCCAGCAGTCCGGACAGGGTCTATGGCTACACCTTC. This gives the protein CASSPDRVYGYTF. The gene calls are TRBV6-5 and TRBJ1-2; 8 bases agree with TRBD1. The V and J ends lost 5 bases and 4 bases, in that order; junction bases with no gene match: 3. The V gene's germline CDR1 is MNHEY and CDR2 SVGAGI. The CDR3 has 13 amino acids.

This sequence joins TRBV6-5 and TRBJ2-2, with D maybe TRBD2 (5 bases). CDR1 and CDR2 (germline): MNHEY, SVGAGI. The CDR3 is made up of 15 amino acids. The ends were cut back, 5 bases at V and 4 bases at J, with 14 bases in the middle. The CDR3 loop reads CASSRTEAATGELFF. The CDR3 DNA follows: TGTGCCAGCAGTAGGACGGAGGCGGCCACCGGGGAGCTGTTTTTT.

This chain joins TRBV11-2 and TRBJ2-3, with TRBD2 matching over 9 bases. The germline V gene encodes CDR1 SGHAT and CDR2 FQNNGV. V lost 7 bases to trimming and J lost 2 bases; unmatched junction nucleotides: 13. The CDR3 is 17 amino acids. The CDR3 region is CASILRSGGTVTDTQYF. DNA of the CDR3: TGTGCCAGCATCCTAAGGAGCGGGGGGACCGTCACAGATACGCAGTATTTT.

V usage is TRBV11-3 and J usage is TRBJ2-3; D unclear. V was shortened by 0 bases and J by 1 base, with 14 bases between the two germline ends. This CDR3 has 17 residues. Germline values: CDR1 SGHNT, CDR2 YENEEA. The CDR3 is CASSLDRTAKRTDTQYF. The CDR3 DNA follows: TGTGCCAGCAGCTTAGATAGAACAGCTAAGCGCACAGATACGCAGTATTTT.

The rearrangement joins TRBV14 to TRBJ2-3, with 7 nucleotides matching TRBD2. This CDR3 is 15 amino acids long. Germline V gene sequence: CDR1 SGHDN, CDR2 FVKESK. V dropped 6 bases and J dropped 1; count of bases not matched to a gene: 7. In DNA, the CDR3 is TGTGCCAGCAGTCCCACCCGGGGGGGCACAGATACGCAGTATTTT. Residues: CASSPTRGGTDTQYF.

V usage is TRBV19 and J usage is TRBJ2-2; 11 positions agree with TRBD2. CDR1 is LNHDA and CDR2 is SQIVND in the germline V gene (reference sequence). The CDR3 has 14 amino acids. The V segment lost 8 bases and the J segment 5 bases; nucleotides outside the gene matches: 4. The CDR3 nucleotides are TGTGCCAGTTGCCTAGCGGGAGGAACCGGGGAGCTGTTTTTT. Its protein is CASCLAGGTGELFF.

This clone was counted once. The chain joins TRBV6-5 to TRBJ2-1; D is uncertain. Per germline, CDR1 MNHEY and CDR2 SVGAGI. This CDR3 is 13 amino acids long. With 6 bases removed from V and 4 bases from J, the gap between germline ends came to 10 bases. The chain's CDR3 is CASSPTSYNEQFF. The CDR3 DNA reads as TGTGCCAGCAGCCCCACAAGTTACAATGAGCAGTTCTTC.

V is TRBV10-3 and J is TRBJ1-1; TRBD1 is a possible D gene (6 bases). The CDR3 covers 13 residues. CDR1 and CDR2 from the germline V gene are ENHRY and SYGVKD. V gave up 10 bases and J gave up 3 bases, with 15 bases separating them. The CDR3 spells CASDGGADTEAFF. CDR3 nucleotides: TGTGCCAGCGATGGGGGCGCTGACACTGAAGCTTTCTTT.

CDR3 loop: CATAGTATNEKLFF. DNA of the CDR3: TGTGCCACCGCCGGGACAGCAACTAATGAAAAACTGTTTTTT. The chain has TRBV19 and TRBJ1-4; 7 bases match TRBD1. The V and J ends lost 10 bases and 0 bases, in that order; junction bases with no gene match: 5. Germline V gene data show CDR1 as LNHDA and CDR2 as SQIVND (reference sequence). The CDR3 extends over 14 amino acids.